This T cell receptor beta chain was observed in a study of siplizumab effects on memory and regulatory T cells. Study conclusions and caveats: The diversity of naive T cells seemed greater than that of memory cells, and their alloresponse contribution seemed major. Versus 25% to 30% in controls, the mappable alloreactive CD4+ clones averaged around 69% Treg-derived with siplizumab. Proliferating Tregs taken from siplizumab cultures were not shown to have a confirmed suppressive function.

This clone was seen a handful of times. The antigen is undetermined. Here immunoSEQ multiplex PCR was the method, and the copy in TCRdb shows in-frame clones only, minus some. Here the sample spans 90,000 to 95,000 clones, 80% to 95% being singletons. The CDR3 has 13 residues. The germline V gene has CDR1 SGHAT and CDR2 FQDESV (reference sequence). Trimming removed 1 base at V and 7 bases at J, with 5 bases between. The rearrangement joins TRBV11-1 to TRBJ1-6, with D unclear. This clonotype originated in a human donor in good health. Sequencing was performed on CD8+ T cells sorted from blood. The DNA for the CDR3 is TGTGCCAGCAGCTTAGTGCCCAATTCACCCCTCCACTTT. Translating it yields CASSLVPNSPLHF.